This section outlines one T cell receptor beta chain sequence together with its context. This specimen belongs to a study of CD8 T cells in ankylosing spondylitis. MiXCR, run by TCRdb on the 5' RACE reads, gives a single entry per CDR3 protein. This sample has tens of thousands of distinct CDR3 sequences; roughly 30% occur once, and the top ten carry around three fifths. The V and J ends lost 1 base and 4 bases respectively, with 5 bases between them. The CDR3 spans 13 residues. From germline, CDR1 is SEHNR and CDR2 FQNEAQ (reference sequence). The material sequenced was blood, either unsorted or a sorted T cell fraction (not recorded which). The J gene is TRBJ2-1, the V gene TRBV7-9, with D hard to call. The sequence was obtained from a male donor with ankylosing spondylitis or in good health (not recorded which). The CDR3, as DNA: TGTGCCAGCAGCTTAGATGGTTACAATGAGCAGTTCTTC. Translated: CASSLDGYNEQFF.